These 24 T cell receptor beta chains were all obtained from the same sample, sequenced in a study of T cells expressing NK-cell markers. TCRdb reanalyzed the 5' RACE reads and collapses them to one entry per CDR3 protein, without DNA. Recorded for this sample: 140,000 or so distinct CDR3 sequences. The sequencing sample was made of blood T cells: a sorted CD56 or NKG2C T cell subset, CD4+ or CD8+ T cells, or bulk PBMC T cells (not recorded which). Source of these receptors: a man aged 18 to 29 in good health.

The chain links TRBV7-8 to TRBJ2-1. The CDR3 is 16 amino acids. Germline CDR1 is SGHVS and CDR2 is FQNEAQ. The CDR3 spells CASSLEVGGAYNEQFF. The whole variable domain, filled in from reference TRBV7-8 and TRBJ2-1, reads GAGVSQSPRYKVAKRGQDVALRCDPISGHVSLFWYQQALGQGPEFLTYFQNEAQLDKSGLPSDRFFAERPEGSVSTLKIQRTQQEDSAVYLCASSLEVGGAYNEQFFGPGTRLTVL.

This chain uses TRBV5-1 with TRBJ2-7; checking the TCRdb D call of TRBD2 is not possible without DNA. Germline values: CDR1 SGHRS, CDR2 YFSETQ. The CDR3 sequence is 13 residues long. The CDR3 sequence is CASRAGESYEQYF. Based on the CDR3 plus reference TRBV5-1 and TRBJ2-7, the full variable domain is KAGVTQTPRYLIKTRGQQVTLSCSPISGHRSVSWYQQTPGQGLQFLFEYFSETQRNKGNFPGRFSGRQFSNSRSEMNVSTLELGDSALYLCASRAGESYEQYFGPGTRLTVT.

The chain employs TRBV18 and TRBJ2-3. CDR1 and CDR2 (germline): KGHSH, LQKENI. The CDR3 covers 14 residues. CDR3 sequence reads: CASSPRWGTDTQYF. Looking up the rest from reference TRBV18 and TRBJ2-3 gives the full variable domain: NAGVMQNPRHLVRRRGQEARLRCSPMKGHSHVYWYRQLPEEGLKFMVYLQKENIIDESGMPKERFSAEFPKEGPSILRIQQVVRGDSAAYFCASSPRWGTDTQYFGPGTRLTVL.

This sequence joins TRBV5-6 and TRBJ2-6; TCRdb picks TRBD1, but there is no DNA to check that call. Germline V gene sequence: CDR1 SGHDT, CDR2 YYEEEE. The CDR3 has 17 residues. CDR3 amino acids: CASSGQGVPSGANVLTF.

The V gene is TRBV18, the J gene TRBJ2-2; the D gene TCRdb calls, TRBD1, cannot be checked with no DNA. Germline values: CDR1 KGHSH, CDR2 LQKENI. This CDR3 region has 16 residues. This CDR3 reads CASSPPGQSNTGELFF.

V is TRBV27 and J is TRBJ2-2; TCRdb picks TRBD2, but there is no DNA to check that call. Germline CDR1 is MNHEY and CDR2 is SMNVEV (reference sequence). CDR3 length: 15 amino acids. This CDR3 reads CASSFTSEGTGELFF.

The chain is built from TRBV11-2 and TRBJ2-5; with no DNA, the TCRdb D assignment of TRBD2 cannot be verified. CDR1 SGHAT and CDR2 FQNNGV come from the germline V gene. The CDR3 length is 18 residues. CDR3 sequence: CASSLRQRLAGKLETQYF.

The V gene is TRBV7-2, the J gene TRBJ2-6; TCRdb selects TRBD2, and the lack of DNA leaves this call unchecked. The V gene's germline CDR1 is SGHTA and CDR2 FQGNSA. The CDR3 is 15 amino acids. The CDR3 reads CASSSEGYGANVLTF.

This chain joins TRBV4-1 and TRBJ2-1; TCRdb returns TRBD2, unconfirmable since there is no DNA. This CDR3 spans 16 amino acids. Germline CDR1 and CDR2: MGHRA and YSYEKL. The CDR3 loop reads CASSQERGWGANEQFF.

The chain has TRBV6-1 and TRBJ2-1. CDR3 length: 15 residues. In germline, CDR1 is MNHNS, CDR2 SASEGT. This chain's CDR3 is CASSLDRAHYNEQFF.

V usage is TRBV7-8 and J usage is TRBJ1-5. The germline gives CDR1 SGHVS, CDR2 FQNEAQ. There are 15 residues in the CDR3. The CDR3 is CASSDSGVRNQPQHF.

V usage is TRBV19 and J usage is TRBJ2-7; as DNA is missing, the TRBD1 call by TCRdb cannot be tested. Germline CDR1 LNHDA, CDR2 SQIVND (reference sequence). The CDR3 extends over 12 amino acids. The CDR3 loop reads CATSLEGVRQYF.

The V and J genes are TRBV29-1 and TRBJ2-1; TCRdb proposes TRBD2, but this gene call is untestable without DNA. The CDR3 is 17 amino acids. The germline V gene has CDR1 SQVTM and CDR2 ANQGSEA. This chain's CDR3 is CSVEGGTSGYSYNEQFF.

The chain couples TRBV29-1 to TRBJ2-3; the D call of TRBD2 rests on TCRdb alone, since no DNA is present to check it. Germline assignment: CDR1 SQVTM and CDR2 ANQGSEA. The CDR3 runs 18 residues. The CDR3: CSVDRLADYHSSTDTQYF.

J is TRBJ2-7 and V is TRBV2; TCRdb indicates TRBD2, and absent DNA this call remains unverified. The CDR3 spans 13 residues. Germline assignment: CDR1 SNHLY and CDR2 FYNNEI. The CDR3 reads CASRGTIAYEQYF.

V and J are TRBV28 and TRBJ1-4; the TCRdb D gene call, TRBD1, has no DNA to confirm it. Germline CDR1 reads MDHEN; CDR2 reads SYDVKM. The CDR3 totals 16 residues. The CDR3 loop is CASSPLSQGGDEKLFF.

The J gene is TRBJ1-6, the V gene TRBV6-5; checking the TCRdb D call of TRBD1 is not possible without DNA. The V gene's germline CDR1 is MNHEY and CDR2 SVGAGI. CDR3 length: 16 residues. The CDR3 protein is CASSPRGPDPRSPLHF.

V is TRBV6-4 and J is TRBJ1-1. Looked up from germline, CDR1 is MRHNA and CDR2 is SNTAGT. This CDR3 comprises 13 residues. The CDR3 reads CASSEWENTEAFF.

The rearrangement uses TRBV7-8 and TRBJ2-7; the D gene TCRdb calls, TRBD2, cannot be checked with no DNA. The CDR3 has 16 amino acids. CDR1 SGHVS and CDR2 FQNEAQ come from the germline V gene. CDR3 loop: CASSLIRAGDPYEQYF.

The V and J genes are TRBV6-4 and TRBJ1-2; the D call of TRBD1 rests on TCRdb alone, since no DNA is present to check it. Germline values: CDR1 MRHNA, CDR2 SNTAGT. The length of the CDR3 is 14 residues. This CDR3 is CASRQTGGSGGYTF.

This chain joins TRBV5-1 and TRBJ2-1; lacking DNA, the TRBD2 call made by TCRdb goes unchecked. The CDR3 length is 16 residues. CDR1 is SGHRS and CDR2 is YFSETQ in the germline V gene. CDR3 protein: CASSLRTSGTRIEQFF.

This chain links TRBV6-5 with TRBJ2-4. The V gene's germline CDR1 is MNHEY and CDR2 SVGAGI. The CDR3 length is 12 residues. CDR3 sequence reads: CASSTLGNIQYF.

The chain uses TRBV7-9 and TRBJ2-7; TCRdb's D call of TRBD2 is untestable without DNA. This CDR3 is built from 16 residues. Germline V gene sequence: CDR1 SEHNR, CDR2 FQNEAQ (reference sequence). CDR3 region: CASSAVLAEEDYEQYF.

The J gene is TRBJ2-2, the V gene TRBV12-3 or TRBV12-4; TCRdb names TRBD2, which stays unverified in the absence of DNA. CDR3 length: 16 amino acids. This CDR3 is CASSPPGRAETGELFF.